This record covers a single T cell receptor (beta chain). What it binds is unknown. This entry is derived from a study of blood T cells in healthy people across ages. Study-wide results and limits: Per million T cells, TCR beta diversity dropped about linearly as age rose.

Sample-barcoded 5' priming and a J-beta primer mix drove a second PCR of about 6 to 12 cycles. MiXCR, run by TCRdb on the 5' RACE reads, gives a single entry per CDR3 protein. The table has roughly 800,000 distinct CDR3 sequences, roughly 40% seen once. Sequenced: blood. This TCR derives from a man between 18 and 35 years old in good health.

CDR3 DNA: TGTGCCAGCAGCACCCGACAGGGGCTCTACAATGAGCAGTACTTC. Translation gives CASSTRQGLYNEQYF. The chain joins TRBV7-9 to TRBJ2-7, with 8 bases that match TRBD1. V shed 5 bases and J 7 bases; nucleotides not matched to a gene: 13. Germline loops: CDR1 SEHNR, CDR2 FQNEAQ (reference sequence). This CDR3 is 15 amino acids long.